This T cell receptor (beta chain) stems from a study of blood T cells in healthy people across ages. This CDR3 is built from 12 residues. CDR1 and CDR2 from the germline V gene are MNHEY and SVGAGI. Trimming cost V 10 bases and J 5 bases; bases outside gene matches: 7. The sample holds a few counts of this clonotype. The authors ran a second PCR of 7 to 11 cycles using a sample-barcoded 5' primer and a J-beta primer mix. TCRdb reprocessed the 5' RACE reads via MiXCR and lists one record per CDR3 protein. The sample consists of approximately 350,000 distinct CDR3 sequences, approximately 47% of them appearing once.

The sequenced sample consisted of blood. The TCR comes from a man in his fifties or sixties in good health. The rearrangement joins TRBV6-5 to TRBJ2-7, with 8 bases aligning to TRBD2. The CDR3 spells CATGRVADEQYF. The CDR3 DNA sequence: TGTGCCACCGGGAGGGTCGCCGACGAGCAGTACTTC.